This T cell receptor beta chain was sequenced during a study of blood T cell repertoires in COVID-19. Study summary: Samples representing acute and convalescent COVID-19 were sourced from the United States, Italy and Spain. T cells, B-cell-depleted T cells, or PBMCs supplied cDNA or gDNA.

Original methodology: Researchers report that nucleated cell counts were estimated from reference gene primer amplification. Using immunoSEQ multiplex PCR, the repertoire was profiled, and TCRdb retains in-frame clones only, with some absent. For V, J and clone size, that table is used; D and trimming come from the DNA. The sample records 150,000 to 200,000 clones, over 75% being singletons. The sequence was collected from a human donor in a cohort sampled during active COVID-19. Sequencing input: peripheral blood.

The CDR3 here is CASSSRFGTEAFF. The CDR3 region has the DNA TGTGCCAGCAGCTCCAGGTTTGGCACTGAAGCTTTCTTT. The chain recombines TRBV7-9 with TRBJ1-1, with unresolved D. CDR1 is SEHNR and CDR2 is FQNEAQ in the germline V gene (reference sequence). The CDR3 runs to 13 residues. Trimming removed 4 bases at V and 4 bases at J, with 10 bases between.